The clone carrying this TCR beta chain was recorded once. The sample originates from a study of control samples from healthy donors and cancer patients. The assay was immunoSEQ multiplex PCR, and TCRdb's table has in-frame clones only and misses some. Among approximately 190,000 clones listed, approximately 91% were seen once. Looked up from germline, CDR1 is SGHAT and CDR2 is FQNNGV. J gave up 3 bases and V 5 bases, and 4 bases lay outside the gene matches. The CDR3 sequence is 14 residues long. The receptor was derived from a young man in good health. Sequencing was done on a sample of blood. The genes are TRBV11-2 and TRBJ1-5, with 7 bases aligning to TRBD1. The CDR3 loop is CASSAQGPNQPQHF. The CDR3 region has the DNA TGTGCCAGCAGCGCACAGGGGCCCAATCAGCCCCAGCATTTT. The variable domain in full, with the rest retrieved from reference TRBV11-2 and TRBJ1-5, is EAGVAQSPRYKIIEKRQSVAFWCNPISGHATLYWYQQILGQGPKLLIQFQNNGVVDDSQLPKDRFSAERLKGVDSTLKIQPAKLEDSAVYLCASSAQGPNQPQHFGDGTRLSIL.